These 7 T cell receptor beta chains originate from one sample sequenced in a study of Ad26.COV2.S vaccination and SARS-CoV-2 variants. As for treatment: roughly 20 received Ad26.COV2.S at low or high dose, single or two shots; roughly five received placebo; per-sample allocation not given. Sampling was done on day 63 after the first vaccine or placebo injection. Assay used: immunoSEQ multiplex PCR; TCRdb lists only in-frame clones, some missing. This repertoire shows roughly 300,000 clones, 88% found once; its top ten account for around 6.6%. This specimen was peripheral blood, taken in a trial of Ad26.COV2.S vaccine versus placebo. These receptors came from a person aged 18-60 years who received the Ad26.COV2.S COVID-19 vaccine or a placebo.

The chain uses TRBV29-1 and TRBJ2-7, with TRBD2 as a possible D gene (7 bases). CDR3 length: 14 amino acids. With 6 bases removed from V and 4 bases from J, the gap between germline ends came to 19 bases. CDR1 is SQVTM, CDR2 ANQGSEA, per germline. Here the CDR3 DNA reads TGCAGCGTCCGCAGTGGGGGGGCGGTGTACGAGCAGTACTTC. Protein product: CSVRSGGAVYEQYF.

This rearrangement joins TRBV7-3 to TRBJ2-7; D gene uncertain. V dropped 5 bases and J dropped 3 bases, with 8 bases sitting between them. From germline, CDR1 is SGHTA and CDR2 FQGTGA. This CDR3 contains 12 residues. Here the CDR3 DNA reads TGTGCCAGCAGCACCGGGTACTACGAGCAGTACTTC. Translation: CASSTGYYEQYF.

The genes are TRBV4-1 and TRBJ1-1; no clear D. The CDR3 runs 15 residues. Per the germline V gene, CDR1 is MGHRA and CDR2 is YSYEKL. V lost 1 base to trimming and J lost 1 base, with 10 bases between them. CDR3 residues: CASSQGGLGNTEAFF. Written as DNA, the CDR3 is TGCGCCAGCAGCCAAGGGGGTCTTGGGAACACTGAAGCTTTCTTT.

The rearrangement uses TRBV7-8 and TRBJ2-2, with TRBD1 matching over 7 bases. The germline V gene has CDR1 SGHVS and CDR2 FQNEAQ. The CDR3 has 14 residues. V shed 4 bases and J 1 base; nucleotides not matched to a gene: 0. The CDR3 DNA follows: TGTGCCAGCAGCTACAGGGGGAACACCGGGGAGCTGTTTTTT. Residues: CASSYRGNTGELFF.

J is TRBJ2-7 and V is TRBV27; the match to TRBD1 covers 8 bases. The CDR3 runs to 17 residues. Germline CDR1 is MNHEY and CDR2 is SMNVEV (reference sequence). After removal of 6 bases from V and 4 bases from J, the junction contained 17 bases not matched to a gene. This CDR3 reads CASSPKIRQGSSYEQYF. The DNA for the CDR3 is TGTGCCAGCAGCCCAAAAATAAGACAGGGGAGCTCGTACGAGCAGTACTTC.

The CDR3, as DNA: TGTGCCAGCTCCCCCCCCGGGACTAGTGGCGAGACCCAGTACTTC. It codes for CASSPPGTSGETQYF. The chain carries TRBV18 and TRBJ2-5; 8 nucleotides match TRBD2. CDR1 and CDR2 from the germline V gene are KGHSH and LQKENI. The CDR3 runs to 15 residues. V was clipped by 6 bases and J by 5 bases; unmatched bases: 11. Using reference TRBV18 and TRBJ2-5 for the parts outside the CDR3, the full variable domain is NAGVMQNPRHLVRRRGQEARLRCSPMKGHSHVYWYRQLPEEGLKFMVYLQKENIIDESGMPKERFSAEFPKEGPSILRIQQVVRGDSAAYFCASSPPGTSGETQYFGPGTRLLVL.

V is TRBV4-1 and J is TRBJ1-1, with a weak D call TRBD1 (5 bases). V lost 0 bases and J 10 bases, leaving 15 bases between the germline ends. The CDR3 totals 14 residues. The germline CDR1 and CDR2 sequences are MGHRA and YSYEKL. CDR3 in amino acids: CASSQDMGRLGAFF. CDR3 DNA: TGCGCCAGCAGCCAAGACATGGGGCGTTTGGGAGCTTTCTTT.